These 18 T cell receptor beta chains share one sample of origin, sequenced in a study of cytomegalovirus exposure and HLA in healthy donors. Data came from immunoSEQ multiplex PCR; TCRdb stores just in-frame clones and leaves some out. The sample includes some 170,000 clones, approximately 87% seen only once; the top ten take 1.4%. The specimen sequenced was PBMCs. All receptors derive from a woman aged 30 to 39 in good health and CMV-seronegative.

The rearrangement links TRBV5-1 to TRBJ1-1; TRBD1 agrees at 11 bases. The CDR3 is 16 residues long. Looked up from germline, CDR1 is SGHRS and CDR2 is YFSETQ. The V and J ends lost 5 bases and 4 bases, in that order; junction bases with no gene match: 10. CDR3 sequence: CASRGQGAILGTEAFF. Written as DNA, the CDR3 is TGCGCCAGCAGAGGACAGGGGGCTATTCTGGGCACTGAAGCTTTCTTT.

The chain is built from TRBV6-1 and TRBJ1-2; D is possibly TRBD1 (6 bases). The ends were cut back, 10 bases at V and 3 bases at J, with 21 bases in the middle. Germline V CDR1 and CDR2: MNHNS, SASEGT. The CDR3 has 15 residues. The CDR3 nucleotides read TGTGCCAACTCCCTCTCGGGGGGCGCGGACTATGGCTACACCTTC. Protein sequence: CANSLSGGADYGYTF.

The chain has TRBV4-1 and TRBJ2-2, with TRBD2 matching over 8 bases. The CDR3 is made up of 19 amino acids. Looked up from germline, CDR1 is MGHRA and CDR2 is YSYEKL. Germline trimming cut 2 bases from V and 1 base from J; bases unmatched to any gene: 12. Here the CDR3 reads CASSQHLMAGGLNTGELFF. The CDR3 bases are TGCGCCAGCAGCCAACACCTTATGGCGGGGGGACTGAACACCGGGGAGCTGTTTTTT.

This clone was observed a single time. The chain carries TRBV5-8 and TRBJ1-2, with D perhaps TRBD1 (6 bases). This CDR3 has 16 amino acids. CDR1 is SGHTS and CDR2 is YDEGEE in the germline V gene. Between the trimmed V and J ends, which lost 0 bases and 5 bases, there was a span of 17 bases. The CDR3 region is CASSLARTGTVYGYTF. As DNA, the CDR3 is TGTGCCAGCAGCTTGGCCCGTACAGGGACGGTTTATGGCTACACCTTC.

This chain uses TRBV4-3 with TRBJ2-1; 13 nucleotides match TRBD2. Germline V gene sequence: CDR1 LGHNA, CDR2 YSLEER. This CDR3 region has 17 residues. The trim removed 4 bases at V and 5 bases at J, leaving 8 bases unmatched. The CDR3 sequence: CASSLLPGLAGNNEQFF. CDR3 nucleotide sequence: TGCGCCAGCAGCCTACTACCGGGACTAGCGGGGAACAATGAGCAGTTCTTC.

The chain couples TRBV10-2 to TRBJ2-7; D may be TRBD1 (6 bases). Trimming shortened V by 6 bases and J by 3 bases, and 21 bases separated the two germline ends. The germline V gene encodes CDR1 WSHSY and CDR2 SAAADI. CDR3 size: 16 residues. The chain's CDR3 is CASRSANTGKGYEQYF. CDR3 nucleotides: TGCGCCAGCAGGTCGGCCAATACAGGGAAGGGCTACGAGCAGTACTTC.

CDR3 residues: CASSETTGMYNEQFF. The CDR3 DNA reads TGTGCCAGCAGTGAAACGACAGGGATGTACAATGAGCAGTTCTTC. J is TRBJ2-1 and V is TRBV2; 7 bases line up with TRBD1. CDR1 is SNHLY and CDR2 is FYNNEI in the germline V gene. This CDR3 region has 15 residues. Trimming cost V 2 bases and J 4 bases; bases outside gene matches: 5.

This chain connects TRBV7-2 to TRBJ2-1; the match to TRBD2 covers 7 bases. Germline CDR1 SGHTA, CDR2 FQGNSA. This CDR3 has 15 amino acids. Trimming at V came to 5 bases and at J to 4 bases, leaving 8 bases not matched to a gene. This chain's CDR3 is CASSPRGGGYNEQFF. The CDR3, as DNA: TGTGCCAGCAGCCCGAGGGGCGGGGGATACAATGAGCAGTTCTTC. Full variable domain (missing parts from reference TRBV7-2 and TRBJ2-1): GAGVSQSPSNKVTEKGKDVELRCDPISGHTALYWYRQSLGQGLEFLIYFQGNSAPDKSGLPSDRFSAERTGGSVSTLTIQRTQQEDSAVYLCASSPRGGGYNEQFFGPGTRLTVL.

The V call is TRBV2, the J call TRBJ2-7; D is possibly TRBD2 (5 bases). This CDR3 spans 15 amino acids. The germline gives CDR1 SNHLY, CDR2 FYNNEI. The ends were cut back, 0 bases at V and 3 bases at J, with 12 bases in the middle. This chain's CDR3 is CASSEAFWRSYEQYF. As DNA, the CDR3 is TGTGCCAGCAGTGAAGCCTTTTGGAGGAGCTACGAGCAGTACTTC.

This clone was recorded once. The rearrangement links TRBV2 to TRBJ2-3, with D perhaps TRBD1 (6 bases). The CDR3 spans 16 residues. Germline values: CDR1 SNHLY, CDR2 FYNNEI. Trimming removed 5 bases at V and 2 bases at J, with 17 bases between. The CDR3 bases are TGTGCCAGCAGTTTCAACCAGGGGAAGACCACAGATACGCAGTATTTT. This codes for CASSFNQGKTTDTQYF.

The chain recombines TRBV6-1 with TRBJ2-7; a weak D match, TRBD2 (6 bases). Germline CDR1 is MNHNS and CDR2 is SASEGT. This CDR3 has 15 residues. Trimming removed 4 bases at V and 4 bases at J, with 17 bases between. The chain's CDR3 is CASSVEGRSPYEQYF. CDR3 nucleotides: TGTGCCAGCAGTGTGGAGGGGAGGAGCCCGTACGAGCAGTACTTC.

Only one count was recorded for this clone. The chain combines TRBV6-5 with TRBJ2-7; possibly TRBD1 for D (6 bases). Looked up from germline, CDR1 is MNHEY and CDR2 is SVGAGI. The length of the CDR3 is 15 residues. V dropped 6 bases and J dropped 3 bases, with 18 bases sitting between them. CDR3 coding DNA: TGTGCCAGCAGAAACTCAGGGGTTGTGGACTACGAGCAGTACTTC. This gives the protein CASRNSGVVDYEQYF.

The J gene is TRBJ2-7, the V gene TRBV4-2; D unclear. This CDR3 region has 13 residues. Deletions cut 1 base from V and 4 bases from J, with 8 bases between. The germline V gene has CDR1 LGHNA and CDR2 YNFKEQ. The CDR3 DNA reads TGTGCCAGCAGCCAAGGTCCCGGGTACGAGCAGTACTTC. Translated: CASSQGPGYEQYF.

This clone came up once. V is TRBV5-4 and J is TRBJ1-2; D call uncertain. Germline V gives CDR1 SGHNT, CDR2 YYREEE (reference sequence). CDR3 length: 16 amino acids. Trimming pared 4 bases from V and 3 bases from J, leaving 19 bases between. The CDR3 reads CASSVGRRVSYYGYTF. Written as DNA, the CDR3 is TGTGCCAGCAGCGTGGGTCGCCGGGTATCCTACTATGGCTACACCTTC.

The chain recombines TRBV10-1 with TRBJ2-5, with 10 bases aligning to TRBD1. The CDR3 spans 14 residues. CDR1 is WNHNN, CDR2 SYGVQD, per germline (reference sequence). Trimming removed 2 bases from V and 5 bases from J; junction bases left unmatched: 2. CDR3 sequence reads: CASSEDRGHETQYF. CDR3 DNA sequence: TGCGCCAGCAGTGAGGACAGGGGGCATGAGACCCAGTACTTC.

The chain uses TRBV6-5 and TRBJ2-7; 8 bases agree with TRBD2. Germline trimming cut 3 bases from V and 3 bases from J; bases unmatched to any gene: 10. Germline loops: CDR1 MNHEY, CDR2 SVGAGI. CDR3 length equals 16 residues. For the CDR3, the DNA is TGTGCCAGCAGTTATCGCCCCCCGGGGGGGCTCTACGAGCAGTACTTC. It specifies CASSYRPPGGLYEQYF.

The CDR3 spells CASSIPGQGPYEQYF. The DNA of the CDR3 is TGTGCCAGCAGCATACCGGGACAGGGACCCTACGAGCAGTACTTC. The genes are TRBV21-1 and TRBJ2-7; no check of the table's D call, TRBD1, against the DNA was made. TRBV21-1 is a pseudogene. The CDR3 loop spans 15 amino acids.

The chain employs TRBV19 and TRBJ2-7; 9 nucleotides line up with TRBD1. This CDR3 has 14 amino acids. Germline V lookup: CDR1 LNHDA, CDR2 SQIVND (reference sequence). The J segment lost 4 bases and the V segment lost 6 bases, leaving 7 bases of the junction unmatched. As DNA, the CDR3 is TGTGCCAGTAGCCGGGCGGGACAGGGTTACGAGCAGTACTTC. As protein: CASSRAGQGYEQYF.